Following are 9 T cell receptor beta chains from one sample sequenced in a study of cytomegalovirus exposure and HLA in healthy donors. The primer mix had 60 Vbeta and 13 Jbeta primers. TCRdb's table, derived via immunoSEQ multiplex PCR, lists solely in-frame clones and lacks some. This table holds tens of thousands of clones, 60% to 80% found once. Input material: PBMCs. Every receptor here comes from a young woman in good health and CMV-seronegative.

This clone was seen once. The J gene is TRBJ1-5, the V gene TRBV20-1; no definite D call. Germline CDR1 is DFQATT and CDR2 is SNEGSKA (reference sequence). This CDR3 is 11 amino acids long. The V end lost 3 bases, the J end lost 11 bases, and 11 bases lay between the germline ends. The CDR3 loop reads CSASLTMSQHF. Here the CDR3 DNA reads TGCAGTGCTAGCTTGACAATGTCCCAGCATTTT.

The chain uses TRBV7-9 and TRBJ2-5; 9 bases agree with TRBD1. Germline loops: CDR1 SEHNR, CDR2 FQNEAQ (reference sequence). J was trimmed by 6 bases and V by 5 bases; bases with no gene match: 10. This CDR3 spans 15 amino acids. CDR3 amino acids: CASSTPDRGGKTQYF. In nucleotides, the CDR3 is TGTGCCAGCAGCACCCCGGACAGGGGAGGGAAGACCCAGTACTTC.

This clone has just a few counts. The CDR3 sequence is CASSLAYRRSRLYGYTF. Here the CDR3 DNA reads TGTGCCAGCAGTTTAGCCTATAGGAGGAGCCGATTATATGGCTACACCTTC. J is TRBJ1-2 and V is TRBV28, with D unclear. Germline assignment: CDR1 MDHEN and CDR2 SYDVKM. V was cut by 2 bases and J by 5 bases, with 21 bases left in between. The CDR3 totals 17 residues.

Notes on this clone: Mismatch with germline at one junction end may stem from a read error. V and J are TRBV7-9 and TRBJ2-7, with TRBD1 matching over 9 bases. Germline V CDR1 and CDR2: SEHNR, FQNEAQ (reference sequence). The CDR3 runs 12 residues. This chain's CDR3 is CASSHSRDRESF. The CDR3 nucleotides are TGTGCCAGCAGCCATTCCCGGGACAGGGAGTCCTTC. The whole variable domain, filled in from reference TRBV7-9 and TRBJ2-7, reads DTGVSQNPRHKITKRGQNVTFRCDPISEHNRLYWYRQTLGQGPEFLTYFQNEAQLEKSRLLSDRFSAERPKGSFSTLEIQRTEQGDSAMYLCASSHSRDRESFGPGTRLTVT.

Notes on this clone: Other DNA variants within this sample encode the same CDR3. This rearrangement joins TRBV4-3 to TRBJ1-2; possible D gene TRBD1, 6 bases. Trimming removed 2 bases from V and 8 bases from J, with 12 bases in between. Germline-derived CDR1 and CDR2 are LGHNA and YSLEER. This CDR3 spans 13 amino acids. As DNA, the CDR3 is TGCGCCAGCAGCCAAACAGGGCTGGAGGGCTACACCTTC. Translation: CASSQTGLEGYTF.

The rearrangement links TRBV21-1 to TRBJ2-7; TRBD2, the table's D call, was not compared with the DNA. TRBV21-1 is designated a pseudogene. This CDR3 region has 14 residues. The CDR3 region is CASSKARGKGEQYF. The CDR3 region has the DNA TGTGCCAGCAGCAAAGCGCGAGGGAAGGGCGAGCAGTACTTC.

V gene TRBV10-3 combines with J gene TRBJ1-2; a weak D match, TRBD1 (6 bases). The V end lost 8 bases, the J end lost 4 bases, and 14 bases lay between the germline ends. CDR1 is ENHRY, CDR2 SYGVKD, per germline. The CDR3 is 13 amino acids. The CDR3 loop is CAISDTGTYGYTF. In DNA, the CDR3 is TGTGCCATCTCAGACACAGGGACCTATGGCTACACCTTC.

The rearrangement joins TRBV9 to TRBJ1-6; tentative D call: TRBD1 (5 bases). The V end lost 3 bases, the J end lost 7 bases, and 17 bases lay between the germline ends. CDR3 length: 16 amino acids. Germline CDR1 and CDR2: SGDLS and YYNGEE. This CDR3 reads CASSGSSGHGNSPLHF. The CDR3 DNA follows: TGTGCCAGCAGCGGGAGCTCCGGACACGGGAATTCACCCCTCCACTTT.

This chain joins TRBV7-8 and TRBJ1-6; TRBD1 agrees at 7 bases. CDR1 and CDR2 from the germline V gene are SGHVS and FQNEAQ. J was trimmed by 5 bases and V by 5 bases; bases with no gene match: 12. The CDR3 runs to 17 residues. The CDR3 DNA is TGTGCCAGCAGCCCGAACAGGAACAGGGGTGATAATTCACCCCTCCACTTT. This translates into CASSPNRNRGDNSPLHF.